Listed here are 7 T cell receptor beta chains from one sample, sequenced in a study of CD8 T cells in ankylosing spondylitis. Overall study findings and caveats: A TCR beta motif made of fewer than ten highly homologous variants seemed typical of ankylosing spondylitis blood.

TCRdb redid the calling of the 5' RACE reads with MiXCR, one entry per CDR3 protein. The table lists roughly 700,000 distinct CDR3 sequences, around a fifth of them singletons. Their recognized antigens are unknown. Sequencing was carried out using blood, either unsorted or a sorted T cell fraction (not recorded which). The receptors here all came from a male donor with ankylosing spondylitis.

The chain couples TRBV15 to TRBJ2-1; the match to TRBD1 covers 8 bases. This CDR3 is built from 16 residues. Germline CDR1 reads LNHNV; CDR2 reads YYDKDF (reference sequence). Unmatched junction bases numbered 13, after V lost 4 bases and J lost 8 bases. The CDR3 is CATSKGAQGAIDEQFF. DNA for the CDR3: TGTGCCACCAGCAAAGGTGCGCAGGGGGCAATCGATGAGCAGTTCTTC.

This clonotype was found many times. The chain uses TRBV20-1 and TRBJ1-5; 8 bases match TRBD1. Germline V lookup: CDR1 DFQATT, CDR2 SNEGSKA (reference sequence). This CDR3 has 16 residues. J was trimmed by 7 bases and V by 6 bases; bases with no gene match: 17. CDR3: CSAPRVGTGGHQPQHF. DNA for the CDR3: TGCAGTGCGCCGAGGGTCGGGACAGGTGGGCACCAGCCCCAGCATTTT.

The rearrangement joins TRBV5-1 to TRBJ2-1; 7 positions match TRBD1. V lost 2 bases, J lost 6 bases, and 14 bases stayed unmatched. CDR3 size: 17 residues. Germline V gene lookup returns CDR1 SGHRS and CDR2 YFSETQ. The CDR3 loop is CASSFGRGEGARNEQFF. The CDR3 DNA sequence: TGCGCCAGCAGCTTCGGCCGGGGAGAGGGGGCCCGCAATGAGCAGTTCTTC.

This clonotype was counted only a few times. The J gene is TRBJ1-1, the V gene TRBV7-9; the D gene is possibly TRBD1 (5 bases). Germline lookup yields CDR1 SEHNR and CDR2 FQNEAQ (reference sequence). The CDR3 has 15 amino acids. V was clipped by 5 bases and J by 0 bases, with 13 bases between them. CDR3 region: CASSQVGVMNTEAFF. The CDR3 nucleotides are TGTGCCAGCAGCCAGGTGGGGGTAATGAACACTGAAGCTTTCTTT.

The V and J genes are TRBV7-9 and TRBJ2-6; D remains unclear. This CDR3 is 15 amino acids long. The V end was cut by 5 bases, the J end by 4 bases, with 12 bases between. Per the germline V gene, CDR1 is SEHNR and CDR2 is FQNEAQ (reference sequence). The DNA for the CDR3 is TGTGCCAGCAGCCCAGCCCTTCCCGGGGCCAACGTCCTGACTTTC. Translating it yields CASSPALPGANVLTF.

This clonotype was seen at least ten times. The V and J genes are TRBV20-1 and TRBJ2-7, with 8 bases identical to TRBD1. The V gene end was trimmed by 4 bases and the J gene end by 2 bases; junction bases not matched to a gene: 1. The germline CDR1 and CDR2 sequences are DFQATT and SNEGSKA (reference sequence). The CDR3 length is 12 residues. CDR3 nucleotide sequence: TGCAGTGCTAAGGACAGGGCCTACGAGCAGTACTTC. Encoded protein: CSAKDRAYEQYF.

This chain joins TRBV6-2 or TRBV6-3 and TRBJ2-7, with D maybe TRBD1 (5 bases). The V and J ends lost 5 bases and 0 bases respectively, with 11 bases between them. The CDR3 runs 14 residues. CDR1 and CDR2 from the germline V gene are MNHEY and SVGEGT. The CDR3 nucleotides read TGTGCCAGCAGTGACAGTTACCACTCCTACGAGCAGTACTTC. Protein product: CASSDSYHSYEQYF.